This T cell receptor beta chain emerged from a study of T cell repertoires in cytomegalovirus infection. Whole-study context: It was recently identified HLA-C-restricted and well-studied HLA-B-restricted CMV epitopes that the study used. Public TCR beta signature analysis indicated the presence of both CMV infection and matching HLA type. Study-wide results and limits: The ex vivo response was dominated by HLA-C-restricted CMV-specific TCR beta clonotypes. Public TCR beta family frequency separated CMV-and-HLA carriers, including in an independent cohort.

A note on this clonotype: Its cognate antigen is unknown.

MiXCR, run by TCRdb on the reads, gives a single entry per CDR3 protein. The repertoire holds approximately 730,000 distinct CDR3 sequences, with almost 30% as singletons. The CDR3 is 17 amino acids. The germline V gene encodes CDR1 MNHNY and CDR2 SVGAGI (reference sequence). V lost 4 bases and J lost 8; bases outside the gene matches: 16. The origin of this receptor is a human donor in good health (CMV status not recorded). Some clones in this sample may be carry-over from other donors' samples. The rearrangement uses TRBV6-6 and TRBJ1-2, with 10 positions matching TRBD1. This specimen consisted of cultured CD8+ T cells from PBMCs, obtained from culture after CMV antigen stimulation. The CDR3 here is CASSSPDRGRLGWGYTF. As DNA, the CDR3 is TGTGCCAGCAGTTCCCCAGACAGGGGGCGATTGGGATGGGGCTACACCTTC.